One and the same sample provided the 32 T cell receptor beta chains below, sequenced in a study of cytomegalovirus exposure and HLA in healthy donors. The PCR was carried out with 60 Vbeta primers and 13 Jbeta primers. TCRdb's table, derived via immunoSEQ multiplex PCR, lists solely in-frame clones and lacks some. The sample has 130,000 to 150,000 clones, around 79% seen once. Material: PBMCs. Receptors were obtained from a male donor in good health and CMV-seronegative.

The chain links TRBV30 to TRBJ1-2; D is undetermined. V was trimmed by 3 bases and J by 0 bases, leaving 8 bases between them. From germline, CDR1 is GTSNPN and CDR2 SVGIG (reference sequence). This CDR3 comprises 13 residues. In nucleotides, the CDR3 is TGTGCCTGGAGCAACAATGCTAACTATGGCTACACCTTC. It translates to CAWSNNANYGYTF.

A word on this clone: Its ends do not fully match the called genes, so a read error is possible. CDR3 in DNA: TGTGCCAGCAGCCTTCTGCGGACAGTTGCCTTT. Protein product: CASSLLRTVAF. The chain has TRBV11-2 and TRBJ2-3; D is possibly TRBD1 (6 bases). Germline V gives CDR1 SGHAT, CDR2 FQNNGV. This CDR3 has 11 residues.

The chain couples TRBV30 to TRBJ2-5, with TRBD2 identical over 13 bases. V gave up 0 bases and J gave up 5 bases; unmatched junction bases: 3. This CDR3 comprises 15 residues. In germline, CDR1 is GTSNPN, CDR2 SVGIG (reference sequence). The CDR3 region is CAWSVLAGGPETQYF. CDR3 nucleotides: TGTGCCTGGAGTGTACTAGCGGGAGGGCCCGAGACCCAGTACTTC.

DNA for the CDR3: TGCGCCAGCAGCTTGGGCCACCGACTAGACGAGCAGTACTTC. It encodes CASSLGHRLDEQYF. This chain links TRBV5-1 with TRBJ2-7, with D possibly being TRBD2 (6 bases). This CDR3 spans 14 amino acids. V was cut by 0 bases and J by 5 bases, with 12 bases left in between. Germline loops: CDR1 SGHRS, CDR2 YFSETQ.

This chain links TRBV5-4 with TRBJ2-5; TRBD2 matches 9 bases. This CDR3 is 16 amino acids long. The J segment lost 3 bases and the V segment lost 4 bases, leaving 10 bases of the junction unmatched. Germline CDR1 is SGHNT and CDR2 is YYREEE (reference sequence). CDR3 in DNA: TGTGCCAGCAGCCTAGGGACTAGCTCGTTGAAAGAGACCCAGTACTTC. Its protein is CASSLGTSSLKETQYF.

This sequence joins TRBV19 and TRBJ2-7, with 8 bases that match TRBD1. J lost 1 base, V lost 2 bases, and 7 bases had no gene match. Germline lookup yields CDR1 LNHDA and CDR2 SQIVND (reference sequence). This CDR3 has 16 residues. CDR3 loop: CASSINHGTGSYEQYF. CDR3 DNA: TGTGCCAGTAGTATAAACCACGGGACAGGTTCCTACGAGCAGTACTTC.

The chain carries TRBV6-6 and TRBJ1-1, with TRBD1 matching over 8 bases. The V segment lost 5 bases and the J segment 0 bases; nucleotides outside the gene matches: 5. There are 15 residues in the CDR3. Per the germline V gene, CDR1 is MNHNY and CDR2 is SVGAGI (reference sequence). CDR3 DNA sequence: TGTGCCAGCAGTCTTGGACAGGGATTGAACACTGAAGCTTTCTTT. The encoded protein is CASSLGQGLNTEAFF.

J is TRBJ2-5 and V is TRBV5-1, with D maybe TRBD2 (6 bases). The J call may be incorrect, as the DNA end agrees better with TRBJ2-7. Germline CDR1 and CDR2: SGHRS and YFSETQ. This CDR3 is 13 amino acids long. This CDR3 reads CASSPAGTYEQYF. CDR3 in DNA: TGCGCCAGCAGCCCAGCGGGTACCTACGAGCAGTACTTC.

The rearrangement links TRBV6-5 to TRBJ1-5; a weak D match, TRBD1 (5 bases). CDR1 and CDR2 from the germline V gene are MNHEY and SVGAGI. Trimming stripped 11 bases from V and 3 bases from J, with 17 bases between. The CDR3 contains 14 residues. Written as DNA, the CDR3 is TGTGCCGCCTCGGCGGGGGGGTCCAATCAGCCCCAGCATTTT. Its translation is CAASAGGSNQPQHF.

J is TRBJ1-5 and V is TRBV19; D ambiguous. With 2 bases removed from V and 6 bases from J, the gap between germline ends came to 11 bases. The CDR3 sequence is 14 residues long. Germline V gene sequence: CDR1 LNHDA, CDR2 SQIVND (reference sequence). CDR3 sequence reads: CASSITRDGQPQHF. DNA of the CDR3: TGTGCCAGTAGTATAACGCGGGATGGTCAGCCCCAGCATTTT.

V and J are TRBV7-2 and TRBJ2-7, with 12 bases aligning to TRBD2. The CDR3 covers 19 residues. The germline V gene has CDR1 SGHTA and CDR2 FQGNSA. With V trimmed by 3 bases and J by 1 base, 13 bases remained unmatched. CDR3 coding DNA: TGTGCCAGCAGCTTTGACCGTTCCCCTAGCGGGGGGGCTTCCTACGAGCAGTACTTC. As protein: CASSFDRSPSGGASYEQYF.

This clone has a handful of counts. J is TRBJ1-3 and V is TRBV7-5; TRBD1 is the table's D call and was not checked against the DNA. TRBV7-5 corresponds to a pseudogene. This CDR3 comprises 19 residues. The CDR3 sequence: CARSIRQVKDKYSGNTIYF. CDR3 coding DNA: TGTGCCAGAAGCATTAGACAGGTGAAAGATAAGTACTCTGGAAACACCATATATTTT.

CDR3 in amino acids: CASSLVGPYEQYF. For the CDR3, the DNA is TGTGCCAGCAGCTTGGTCGGTCCTTACGAGCAGTACTTC. The chain is built from TRBV5-8 and TRBJ2-7, with D hard to call. Trimming shortened V by 0 bases and J by 4 bases, and 8 bases separated the two germline ends. CDR1 is SGHTS and CDR2 is YDEGEE in the germline V gene. This CDR3 spans 13 amino acids. Complete variable domain (other parts from reference TRBV5-8 and TRBJ2-7): EAGVTQSPTHLIKTRGQQATLRCSPISGHTSVYWYQQALGLGLQFLLWYDEGEERNRGNFPPRFSGRQFPNYSSELNVNALELEDSALYLCASSLVGPYEQYFGPGTRLTVT.

This CDR3 reads CASSGDLVIAEAFF. CDR3 DNA sequence: TGTGCCAGCAGCGGAGACTTGGTCATCGCTGAAGCTTTCTTT. The gene calls are TRBV6-5 and TRBJ1-1; D gene ambiguous. Trimming shortened V by 6 bases and J by 6 bases, and 17 bases separated the two germline ends. CDR3 length equals 14 residues. The V gene's germline CDR1 is MNHEY and CDR2 SVGAGI.

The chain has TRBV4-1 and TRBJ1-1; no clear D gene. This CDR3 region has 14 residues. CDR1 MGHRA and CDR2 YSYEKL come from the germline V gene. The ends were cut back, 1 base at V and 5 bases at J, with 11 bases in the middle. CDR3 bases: TGCGCCAGCAGCCAAGCAGGTGGTCAAACTGAAGCTTTCTTT. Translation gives CASSQAGGQTEAFF.

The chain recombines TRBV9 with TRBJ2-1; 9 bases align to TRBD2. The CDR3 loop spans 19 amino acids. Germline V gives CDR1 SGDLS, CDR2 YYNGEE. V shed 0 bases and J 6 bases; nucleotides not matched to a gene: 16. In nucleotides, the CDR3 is TGTGCCAGCAGCGTAGTGCCCCTCTCCGCGGGGGGGCCCTTCAATGAGCAGTTCTTC. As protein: CASSVVPLSAGGPFNEQFF.

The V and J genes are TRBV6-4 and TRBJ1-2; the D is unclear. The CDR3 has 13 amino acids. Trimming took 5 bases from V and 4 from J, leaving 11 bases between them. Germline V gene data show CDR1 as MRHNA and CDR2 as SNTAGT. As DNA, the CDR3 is TGTGCCAGCAGTACTGGGGAGGGCTATGGCTACACCTTC. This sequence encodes CASSTGEGYGYTF.

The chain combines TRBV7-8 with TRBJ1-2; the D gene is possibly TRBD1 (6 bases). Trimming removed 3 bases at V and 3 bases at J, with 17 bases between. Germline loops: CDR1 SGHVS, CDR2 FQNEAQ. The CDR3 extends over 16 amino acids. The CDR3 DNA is TGTGCCAGCAGCTTGAGCCTCTCCAGGGGACACTATGGCTACACCTTC. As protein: CASSLSLSRGHYGYTF.

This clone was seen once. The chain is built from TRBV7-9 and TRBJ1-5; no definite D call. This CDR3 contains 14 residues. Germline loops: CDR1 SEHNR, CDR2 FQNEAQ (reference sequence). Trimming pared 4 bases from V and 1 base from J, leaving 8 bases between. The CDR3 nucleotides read TGTGCCAGCAGCTCCGACAACAGCAATCAGCCCCAGCATTTT. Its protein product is CASSSDNSNQPQHF. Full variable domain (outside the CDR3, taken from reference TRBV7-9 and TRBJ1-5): DTGVSQNPRHKITKRGQNVTFRCDPISEHNRLYWYRQTLGQGPEFLTYFQNEAQLEKSRLLSDRFSAERPKGSFSTLEIQRTEQGDSAMYLCASSSDNSNQPQHFGDGTRLSIL.

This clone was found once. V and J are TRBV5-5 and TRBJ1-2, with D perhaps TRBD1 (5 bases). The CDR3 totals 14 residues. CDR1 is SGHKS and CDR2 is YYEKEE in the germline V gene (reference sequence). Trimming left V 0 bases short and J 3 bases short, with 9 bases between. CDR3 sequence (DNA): TGTGCCAGCAGCTTGGGGCAGGGCGACTATGGCTACACCTTC. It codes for CASSLGQGDYGYTF.

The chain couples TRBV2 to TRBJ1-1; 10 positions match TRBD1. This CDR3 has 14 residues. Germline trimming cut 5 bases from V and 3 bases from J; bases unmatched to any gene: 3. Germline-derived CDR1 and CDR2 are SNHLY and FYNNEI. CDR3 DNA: TGTGCCAGCAGTTGGACAGGGGGAGACACTGAAGCTTTCTTT. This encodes CASSWTGGDTEAFF.

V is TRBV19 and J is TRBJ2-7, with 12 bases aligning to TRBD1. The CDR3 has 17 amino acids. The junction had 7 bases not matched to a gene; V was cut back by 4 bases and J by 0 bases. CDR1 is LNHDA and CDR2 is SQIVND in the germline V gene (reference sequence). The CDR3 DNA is TGTGCCAGTAGTAGGTCGGGACAGGGGGCCGGCTCCTACGAGCAGTACTTC. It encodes CASSRSGQGAGSYEQYF.

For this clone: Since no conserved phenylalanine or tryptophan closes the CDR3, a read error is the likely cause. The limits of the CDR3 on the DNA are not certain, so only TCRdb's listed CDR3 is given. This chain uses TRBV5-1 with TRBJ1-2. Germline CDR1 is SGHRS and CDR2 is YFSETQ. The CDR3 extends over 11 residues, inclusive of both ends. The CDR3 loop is CASSSRAGSSD.

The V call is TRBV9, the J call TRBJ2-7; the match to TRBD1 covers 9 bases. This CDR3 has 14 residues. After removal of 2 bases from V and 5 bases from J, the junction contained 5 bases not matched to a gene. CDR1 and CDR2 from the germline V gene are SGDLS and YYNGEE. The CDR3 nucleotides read TGTGCCAGCAGCGTTGGGGACAGGGTCCACGAGCAGTACTTC. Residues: CASSVGDRVHEQYF.

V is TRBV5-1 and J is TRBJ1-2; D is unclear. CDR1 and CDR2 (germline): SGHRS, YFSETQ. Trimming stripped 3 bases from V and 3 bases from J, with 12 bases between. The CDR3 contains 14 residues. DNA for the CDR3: TGCGCCAGCAGCTCCTATGAGGGCTACTATGGCTACACCTTC. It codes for CASSSYEGYYGYTF.

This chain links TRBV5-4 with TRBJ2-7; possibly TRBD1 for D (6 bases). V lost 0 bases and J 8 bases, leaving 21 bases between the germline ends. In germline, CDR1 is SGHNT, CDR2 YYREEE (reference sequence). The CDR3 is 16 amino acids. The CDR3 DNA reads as TGTGCCAGCAGCTTGGGGGTAGGACAGAGCGTTTACAAGCAGTACTTC. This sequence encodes CASSLGVGQSVYKQYF.

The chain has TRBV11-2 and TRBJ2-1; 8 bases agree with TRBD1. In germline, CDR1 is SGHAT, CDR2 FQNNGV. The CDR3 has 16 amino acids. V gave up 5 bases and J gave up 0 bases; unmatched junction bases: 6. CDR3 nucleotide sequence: TGTGCCAGCAGCCAAGGGACAGGTGCCTCCTACAATGAGCAGTTCTTC. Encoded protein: CASSQGTGASYNEQFF.

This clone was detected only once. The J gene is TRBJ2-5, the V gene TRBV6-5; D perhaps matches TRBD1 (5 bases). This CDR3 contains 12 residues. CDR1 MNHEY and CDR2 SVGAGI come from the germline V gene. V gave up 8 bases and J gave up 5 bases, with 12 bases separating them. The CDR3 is CASHRIGETQYF. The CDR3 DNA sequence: TGTGCCAGCCACAGGATTGGGGAGACCCAGTACTTC.

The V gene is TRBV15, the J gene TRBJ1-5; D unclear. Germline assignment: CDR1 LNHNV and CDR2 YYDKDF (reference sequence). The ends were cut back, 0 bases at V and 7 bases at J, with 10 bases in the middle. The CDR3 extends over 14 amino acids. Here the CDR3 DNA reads TGTGCCACCAGCAGAGATCGGCTGGGCCAGCCCCAGCATTTT. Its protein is CATSRDRLGQPQHF.

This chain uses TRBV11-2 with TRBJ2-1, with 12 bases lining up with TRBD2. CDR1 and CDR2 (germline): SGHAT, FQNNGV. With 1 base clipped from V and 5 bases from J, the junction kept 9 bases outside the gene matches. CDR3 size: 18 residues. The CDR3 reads CASSLGMVASGRDNEQFF. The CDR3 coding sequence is TGTGCCAGCAGCTTAGGTATGGTGGCTAGCGGGAGGGACAATGAGCAGTTCTTC.

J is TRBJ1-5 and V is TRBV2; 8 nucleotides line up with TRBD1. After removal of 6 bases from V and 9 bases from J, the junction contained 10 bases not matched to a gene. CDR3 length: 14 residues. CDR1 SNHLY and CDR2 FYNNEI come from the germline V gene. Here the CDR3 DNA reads TGTGCCAGCAGGGATATGGACAGGGTCTGGCCCCAGCATTTT. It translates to CASRDMDRVWPQHF.

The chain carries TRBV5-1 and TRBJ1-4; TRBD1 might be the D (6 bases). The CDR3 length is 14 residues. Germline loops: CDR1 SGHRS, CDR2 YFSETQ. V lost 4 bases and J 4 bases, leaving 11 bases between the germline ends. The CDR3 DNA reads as TGCGCCAGCAGCAACAGGGCCGATAATGAAAAACTGTTTTTT. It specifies CASSNRADNEKLFF.